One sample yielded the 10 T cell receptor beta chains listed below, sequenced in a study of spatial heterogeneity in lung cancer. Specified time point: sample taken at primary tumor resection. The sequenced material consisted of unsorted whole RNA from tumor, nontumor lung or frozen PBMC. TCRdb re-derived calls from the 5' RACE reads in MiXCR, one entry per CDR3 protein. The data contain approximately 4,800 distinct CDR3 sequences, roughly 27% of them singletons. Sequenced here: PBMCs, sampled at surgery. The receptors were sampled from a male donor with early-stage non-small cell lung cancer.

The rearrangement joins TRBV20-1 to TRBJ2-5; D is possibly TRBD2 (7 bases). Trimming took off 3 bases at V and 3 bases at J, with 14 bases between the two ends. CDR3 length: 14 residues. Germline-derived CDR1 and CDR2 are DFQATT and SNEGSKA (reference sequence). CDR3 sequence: CSARGRGGEETQYF. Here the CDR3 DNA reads TGCAGTGCTAGGGGCAGGGGAGGGGAAGAGACCCAGTACTTC.

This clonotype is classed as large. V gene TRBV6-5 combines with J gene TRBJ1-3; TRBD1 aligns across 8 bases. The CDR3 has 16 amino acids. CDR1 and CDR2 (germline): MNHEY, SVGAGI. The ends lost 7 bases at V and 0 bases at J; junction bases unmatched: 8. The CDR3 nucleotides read TGTGCCAGCACCACTGGACAGGGAAGCTCTGGAAACACCATATATTTT. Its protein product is CASTTGQGSSGNTIYF.

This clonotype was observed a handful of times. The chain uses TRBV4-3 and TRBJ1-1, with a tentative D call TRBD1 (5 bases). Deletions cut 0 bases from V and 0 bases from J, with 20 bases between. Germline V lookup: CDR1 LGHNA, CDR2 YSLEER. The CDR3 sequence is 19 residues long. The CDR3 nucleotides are TGCGCCAGCAGCCAAGAGGGGCAAATGGAGGTTCCCTTGAACACTGAAGCTTTCTTT. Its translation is CASSQEGQMEVPLNTEAFF.

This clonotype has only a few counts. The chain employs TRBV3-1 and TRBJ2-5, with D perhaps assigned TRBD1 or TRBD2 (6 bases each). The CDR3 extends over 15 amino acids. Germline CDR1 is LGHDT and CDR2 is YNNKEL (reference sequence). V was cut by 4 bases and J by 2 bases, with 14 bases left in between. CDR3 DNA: TGTGCCAGCAGCCCATACGGGGGCTATCAAGAGACCCAGTACTTC. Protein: CASSPYGGYQETQYF.

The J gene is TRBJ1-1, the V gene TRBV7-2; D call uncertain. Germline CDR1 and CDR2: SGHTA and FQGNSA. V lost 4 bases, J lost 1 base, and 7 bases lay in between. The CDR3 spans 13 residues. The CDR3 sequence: CASSSHRNTEAFF. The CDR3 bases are TGTGCCAGCAGCTCCCACAGGAACACTGAAGCTTTCTTT.

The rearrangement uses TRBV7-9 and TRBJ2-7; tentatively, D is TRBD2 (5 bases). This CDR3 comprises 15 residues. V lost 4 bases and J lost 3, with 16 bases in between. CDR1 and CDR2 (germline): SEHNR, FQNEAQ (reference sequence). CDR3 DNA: TGTGCCAGCAGCTACAACCCCCCGGAGGTCTACGAGCAGTACTTC. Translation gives CASSYNPPEVYEQYF.

The CDR3 sequence is CASRPYTDGELFF. The CDR3 nucleotides read TGTGCCAGCAGGCCCTACACTGACGGGGAATTGTTCTTC. The rearrangement links TRBV7-2 to TRBJ2-1; possibly TRBD2 for D (5 bases). Germline V gives CDR1 SGHTA, CDR2 FQGNSA. The CDR3 has 13 residues. V dropped 6 bases and J dropped 15 bases, with 21 bases sitting between them.

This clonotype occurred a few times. The CDR3 DNA reads TGTGCCAGCAGCTTAGCCTGGGGGAATGAGCAGTTCTTC. Amino acids: CASSLAWGNEQFF. The gene calls are TRBV7-2 and TRBJ2-1; perhaps D is TRBD1 or TRBD2 (5 bases each). V was pared by 0 bases and J by 7 bases, with 7 bases between. The CDR3 covers 13 residues. CDR1 SGHTA and CDR2 FQGNSA come from the germline V gene. The full variable domain, completed using reference TRBV7-2 and TRBJ2-1, is GAGVSQSPSNKVTEKGKDVELRCDPISGHTALYWYRQSLGQGLEFLIYFQGNSAPDKSGLPSDRFSAERTGGSVSTLTIQRTQQEDSAVYLCASSLAWGNEQFFGPGTRLTVL.

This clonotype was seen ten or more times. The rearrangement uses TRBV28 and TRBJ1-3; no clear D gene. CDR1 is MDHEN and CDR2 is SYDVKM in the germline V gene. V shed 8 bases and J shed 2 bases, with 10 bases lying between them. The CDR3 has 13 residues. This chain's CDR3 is CASGSDTGNTIYF. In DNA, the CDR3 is TGTGCCAGCGGATCAGATACTGGAAACACCATATATTTT.

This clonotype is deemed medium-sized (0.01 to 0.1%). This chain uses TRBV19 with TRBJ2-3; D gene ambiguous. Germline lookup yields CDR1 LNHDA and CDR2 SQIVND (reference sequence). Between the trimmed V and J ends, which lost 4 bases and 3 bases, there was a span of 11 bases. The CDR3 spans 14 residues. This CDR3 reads CASSTSPTTDTQYF. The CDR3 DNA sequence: TGTGCCAGTAGTACCTCCCCCACTACAGATACGCAGTATTTT.